The 16 T cell receptor beta chains in this list originate from one sample, sequenced in a study of T-cell memory formation after mild COVID-19. TCRdb reprocessed the 5' RACE reads with MiXCR, giving one entry per CDR3 protein. The sample yields nearly 110,000 distinct CDR3 sequences, about an eighth seen once. Material for sequencing was PBMCs or a T cell subset sorted from them (not recorded which). Receptors were obtained from an adult woman who had mild COVID-19 (a few samples of this study predate the infection). Cell type and time point are not known.

This clonotype was picked up a small number of times. V gene TRBV12-3 or TRBV12-4 combines with J gene TRBJ2-6; TRBD2 aligns across 15 bases. The CDR3 totals 22 residues. The V gene end was trimmed by 5 bases and the J gene end by 0 bases; junction bases not matched to a gene: 14. The CDR3 DNA follows: TGTGCCAGCAGTCTCGGGACTAGCGGGAGGCCTCAAACAAGCTCTGGGGCCAACGTCCTGACTTTC. It codes for CASSLGTSGRPQTSSGANVLTF.

This clonotype was seen at least ten times. The CDR3 nucleotides are TGTGCCAGCAGCTTAGTTGCGGGAGGGTACAATGAGCAGTTCTTC. It yields the protein CASSLVAGGYNEQFF. The V and J genes are TRBV7-8 and TRBJ2-1, with 9 bases aligning to TRBD2. Losses at the gene ends were 1 base for V and 4 bases for J; bases not matched to a gene: 2. This CDR3 is built from 15 residues. Germline loops: CDR1 SGHVS, CDR2 FQNEAQ.

This clonotype was seen only a few times. The rearrangement joins TRBV10-3 to TRBJ2-7; D is tentatively TRBD1 or TRBD2 (5 bases each). Germline V gene sequence: CDR1 ENHRY, CDR2 SYGVKD. Trimming left V 4 bases short and J 6 bases short, with 19 bases between. CDR3 length: 15 amino acids. Here the CDR3 DNA reads TGTGCCATCAGTGGTCCGGGGCAGGGAGAGCCCGAGCAGTACTTC. Its protein product is CAISGPGQGEPEQYF.

This chain connects TRBV4-1 to TRBJ2-7; D might be TRBD2 (5 bases). The CDR3 has 14 amino acids. Trimming removed 8 bases at V and 2 bases at J, with 16 bases between. Germline CDR1 is MGHRA and CDR2 is YSYEKL. The CDR3 is CASGDARTPYEQYF. As DNA, the CDR3 is TGCGCCAGCGGAGATGCCAGGACTCCCTACGAGCAGTACTTC.

This clonotype was seen a handful of times. The rearrangement uses TRBV13 and TRBJ2-3, with 10 nucleotides matching TRBD2. Trimming cost V 4 bases and J 8 bases; bases outside gene matches: 6. The germline V gene has CDR1 PRHDT and CDR2 FYEKMQ (reference sequence). This CDR3 comprises 14 residues. The CDR3 is CASSSEREGGTQYF. The DNA of the CDR3 is TGTGCCAGCAGCTCCGAGCGGGAGGGTGGTACGCAGTATTTT. The full variable domain, in which reference TRBV13 and TRBJ2-3 provide the parts outside the CDR3, is AAGVIQSPRHLIKEKRETATLKCYPIPRHDTVYWYQQGPGQDPQFLISFYEKMQSDKGSIPDRFSAQQFSDYHSELNMSSLELGDSALYFCASSSEREGGTQYFGPGTRLTVL.

This clonotype was observed a few times. V usage is TRBV29-1 and J usage is TRBJ2-1; 8 nucleotides align to TRBD2. The V gene's germline CDR1 is SQVTM and CDR2 ANQGSEA. The V gene end was trimmed by 6 bases and the J gene end by 0 bases; junction bases not matched to a gene: 13. The CDR3 length is 17 residues. The CDR3 region is CSVPPVTSGSSYNEQFF. The CDR3 coding sequence is TGCAGCGTCCCACCCGTAACTAGCGGAAGCTCCTACAATGAGCAGTTCTTC.

This clonotype occurred a few times. The chain links TRBV7-8 to TRBJ2-7; TRBD2 aligns across 11 bases. Germline CDR1 is SGHVS and CDR2 is FQNEAQ. CDR3 length equals 17 residues. The J segment lost 3 bases and the V segment lost 5 bases, leaving 12 bases of the junction unmatched. The DNA of the CDR3 is TGTGCCAGCAGCCCCAGCGGGCTAGCGGGGGGAAACTACGAGCAGTACTTC. Amino acid sequence: CASSPSGLAGGNYEQYF.

This clonotype was observed a handful of times. The genes are TRBV15 and TRBJ1-1; unclear D gene. V was trimmed by 0 bases and J by 3 bases, leaving 17 bases between them. This CDR3 has 17 residues. From germline, CDR1 is LNHNV and CDR2 YYDKDF (reference sequence). The DNA of the CDR3 is TGTGCCACCAGCAGAGATTACCGGGGTCTGGTTGACACTGAAGCTTTCTTT. Amino acid sequence: CATSRDYRGLVDTEAFF.

This clonotype was seen a few times. One junction end disagrees with the germline gene, perhaps due to a read error. This chain joins TRBV20-1 and TRBJ2-2, with 10 bases that match TRBD1. Germline V gene data show CDR1 as DFQATT and CDR2 as SNEGSKA (reference sequence). This CDR3 is built from 16 residues. The CDR3 region is CSARDLGQGDTGELFF. Written as DNA, the CDR3 is TGCAGTGCGAGAGATCTAGGACAGGGGGACACCGGGGAGCTGTTTTTT.

This clonotype occurred a few times. The J gene is TRBJ2-2, the V gene TRBV20-1; D gene unclear. Germline V gives CDR1 DFQATT, CDR2 SNEGSKA (reference sequence). The ends were cut back, 0 bases at V and 6 bases at J, with 11 bases in the middle. The CDR3 covers 14 residues. CDR3 nucleotide sequence: TGCAGTGCTAGAGATATACGCGGCTCCGGGGAGCTGTTTTTT. Its translation: CSARDIRGSGELFF.

In its sample, this clonotype was seen a few times. V usage is TRBV15 and J usage is TRBJ2-1; unclear D gene. Trimming stripped 3 bases from V and 10 bases from J, with 10 bases between. The germline V gene encodes CDR1 LNHNV and CDR2 YYDKDF (reference sequence). The CDR3 runs to 12 residues. CDR3: CATSSHLGEQFF. The CDR3 nucleotides read TGTGCCACCAGCAGCCACCTCGGGGAGCAGTTCTTC.

V is TRBV6-2 or TRBV6-3 and J is TRBJ1-5; D unclear. With 4 bases removed from V and 6 bases from J, the gap between germline ends came to 7 bases. The CDR3 spans 12 residues. Germline V CDR1 and CDR2: MNHEY, SVGEGT. The CDR3 nucleotides read TGTGCCAGCAGTTCGTATGGTCAGCCCCAGCATTTT. Encoded protein: CASSSYGQPQHF.

In its sample, this clonotype was seen a few times. The gene calls are TRBV12-3 or TRBV12-4 and TRBJ1-2, with a weak D call TRBD1 (5 bases). CDR3 length equals 13 residues. Trimming shortened V by 3 bases and J by 3 bases, and 8 bases separated the two germline ends. In DNA, the CDR3 is TGTGCCAGCAGTTTCGACAGAGACTATGGCTACACCTTC. Translated, it gives CASSFDRDYGYTF.

The CDR3 bases are TGCGCCAGCAGCAGGGACGGCAACACTGAAGCTTTCTTT. Translating gives CASSRDGNTEAFF. V and J are TRBV4-3 and TRBJ1-1; D perhaps matches TRBD1 (5 bases). This CDR3 region has 13 residues. In germline, CDR1 is LGHNA, CDR2 YSLEER. Deletions cut 5 bases from V and 2 bases from J, with 9 bases between.

There are a few counts of this clonotype. The chain has TRBV7-9 and TRBJ2-7; TRBD1 might be the D (6 bases). Germline V gives CDR1 SEHNR, CDR2 FQNEAQ (reference sequence). The CDR3 has 15 amino acids. The ends were cut back, 2 bases at V and 2 bases at J, with 13 bases in the middle. The CDR3 bases are TGTGCCAGCAGCTTAAGGGGGAACCCGGCCTACGAGCAGTACTTC. It translates to CASSLRGNPAYEQYF.

The chain combines TRBV5-1 with TRBJ2-7, with a weak D call TRBD2 (5 bases). Looked up from germline, CDR1 is SGHRS and CDR2 is YFSETQ. The CDR3 runs to 14 residues. Trimming stripped 4 bases from V and 4 bases from J, with 15 bases between. The CDR3 nucleotides read TGCGCCAGCAGCGTCGGGGTAGGGCAGTACGAGCAGTACTTC. Protein: CASSVGVGQYEQYF. The variable domain in full, with the rest retrieved from reference TRBV5-1 and TRBJ2-7, is KAGVTQTPRYLIKTRGQQVTLSCSPISGHRSVSWYQQTPGQGLQFLFEYFSETQRNKGNFPGRFSGRQFSNSRSEMNVSTLELGDSALYLCASSVGVGQYEQYFGPGTRLTVT.